This TCR beta chain was obtained from a study of cytomegalovirus exposure and HLA in healthy donors (dated by TCRdb to 2016 to 2017). Notes on the research overall: In an earlier analysis of 550 to 750 of the donors, 250 to 350 Gb of sequence data and 90 million to 120 million unique TCR beta sequences from 150 million to 200 million T cells were reported. An early release that covered approximately 600 HLA-typed donors contained approximately 290 gigabases of sequencing data and some 87 million unique TCR sequences. Of the approximately 400 genotyped donors, about 84% fell in the genetic ancestry cluster associated with self-reported Caucasian donors. The study aimed to test whether signatures of past pathogen exposure could be identified by cataloging public T cell receptors. The study profiled the T cell repertoires of approximately 700 subjects by immunosequencing and related them to cytomegalovirus serostatus. In addition to the first cohort of around 670 subjects, a separate validation cohort of approximately 130 different subjects was used. To predict cytomegalovirus infection status, the study combined high-throughput TCR immunosequencing, statistical association of individual TCRs with disease status, and machine learning. To study patterns of TCR occurrence, a later analysis re-analyzed previously published TCR beta repertoires from 500 to 850 donors and added high-resolution HLA genotyping. Rather than using new phenotypic data, the later analysis identified candidate immune exposures from TCR beta sequences and from how often those sequences occurred across donors. To decide whether each TCR beta V gene segment behaved as functional or pseudogenic, an earlier analysis of several hundred of the donors relied on high-throughput TCR beta sequencing. Donor age, sex, ethnicity and CMV serostatus were compiled together with the repertoire data. Genome-wide SNP genotypes for about three fifths of the roughly 670 donors were used in a later genetic analysis, which treated that subset as a discovery cohort. Every repertoire in the discovery cohort had been generated on one and the same sequencing platform. Both class I and class II loci were covered by HLA typing, at four-digit resolution. The number of donors typed differed by locus, with roughly 620-640 for A, B, C, DRB1 and DQB1, roughly 520 for DQA1, 600 to 610 for DPA1, and 400 to 490 for DPB1. A handful of DR-DQ haplotypes were treated as single units for association and clustering because of strong linkage in the cohort. Among about 410 genotyped donors of the cohort, an average of around 220,000 unique TCR beta nucleotide sequences was sequenced per donor, of which roughly 17% were non-productive. Overall study results and their limits: Because counts were too low, about 15 rarely observed V segments, including chromosome 9 orphons, were left out of the earlier analysis of a few hundred of the donors. Some IMGT-functional V segments, including TRBV6-2 and TRBV6-3, could not be distinguished by the 87-base-pair reads and were therefore excluded. In a later analysis, most CMV-associated TCR beta chains were found to appear HLA-restricted, with HLA associations seemingly driven largely by CMV exposure. Compared with the approximately 720-donor mean, donors in an Asian-associated ancestry cluster had fewer N-insertions in productive TCRs, according to a later genetic analysis. Assigning TCR associations to individual alleles was difficult when HLA alleles, especially DR and DQ, strongly co-occurred. A later genetic analysis associated a missense DCLRE1C variant with V-gene and J-gene trimming of TCR beta chains, and an independent cohort replicated the association. The classifier was reported to diagnose cytomegalovirus status with high specificity and sensitivity in both the original and validation cohorts. Most TCR sequences were seen in very few donors, while some public TCRs were found in many individuals. Linkage disequilibrium might explain the correlated functional status among segregating V segments, but an unknown experimental factor could not be excluded. Broadly in line with IMGT annotations, most TCR beta V segments showed up in productive rearrangements about 90% or about 30% of the time in an earlier analysis of several hundred of the donors. In the study, around 150 TCR beta chains were listed as associated with cytomegalovirus. Because some donors lacked HLA typing at each locus, the association tests relied only on the typed subset. Roughly uniform sequencing depth across donors was assumed in presence/absence analyses, although this assumption may not hold. A later analysis found that TCR association rates varied across HLA loci, with DRB1 alleles showing the most associated TCRs and HLA-C alleles the fewest. In this cohort, only TCR beta chains were sequenced, and detectable features were limited by the absence of alpha or paired-chain data. A group of highly shared sequence variants was considered likely to be a technical artifact of the sequencing pipeline. CMV serostatus was the only immune exposure information available for the cohort. It was suggested by the authors that the approach could potentially be generalized to other disease states and immunological phenotypes. A further reported finding was that TCR beta sequences accurately predicted the HLA-A and HLA-B alleles for most subjects in the first cohort. A later analysis found that HLA-associated TCR beta chains were more clonally expanded and had lower generation probabilities than equally common non-associated chains. According to a later analysis, parvovirus B19, influenza, CMV and Epstein-Barr virus appeared linked to several top co-occurrence clusters. A few of the identified cytomegalovirus-associated TCR beta chains were confirmed in vitro to be specific for cytomegalovirus antigens. Specific HLA alleles were associated with around 18,000 TCR beta sequences at a false discovery rate of 0.05 in a later analysis.

A note on this clone: Its antigen has not been determined. Base qualities are not provided; no much larger clone lies one nucleotide away.

The cohort comprised several hundred healthy bone marrow donors. Cohort members were all nominally healthy when sampled, although unrecorded immune exposures were likely present. The donor was CMV seronegative and was included in the group of around 320 seronegative cohort members. A peripheral blood sample was collected from each donor, and TCR beta sequencing was performed on peripheral blood mononuclear cells. Genomic DNA was extracted from the blood cell samples with the Qiagen DNeasy Blood Extraction Kit. The library came from the immunoSEQ multiplex PCR assay. For the multiplex PCR, a mixture combining 60 forward primers for TCR Vbeta segments and 13 reverse primers for TCR Jbeta segments was used. Amplification of the CDR3 region of rearranged TCR beta genes was performed with a multiplex PCR assay on genomic DNA. On the Illumina HiSeq System, the amplified TCR beta libraries were sequenced as 87-base-pair reads. Per the authors' processing: A later analysis counted tens of millions of unique TCR beta chains across the 550 to 800 repertoires, and roughly 10 million of these chains were shared by at least two donors. To remove PCR and sequencing errors, raw reads were error-corrected and collapsed into unique sequences using a nearest-neighbor algorithm that merged closely related sequences. Alignment of CDR3 sequences to IMGT reference sequences was used to assign V, D and J gene segments. For a sequence to be retained, a match of at least six nucleotides to both a V gene segment and a J gene segment was required. A rearrangement counted as productive if the CDR3 had no stop codons and remained in frame with V and J, and every other rearrangement counted as non-productive. CDR3 was defined according to IMGT convention as the region running from the second conserved V-encoded cysteine to the conserved J-encoded phenylalanine. Sequences without an unambiguous match to a single V gene segment were excluded from the earlier analysis of about 600 of the donors. An earlier analysis of about 590 of the donors classified V segments as functional when productive rearrangements were above 56.7% and as segregating when the standard deviation between donors was above 5%. To diagnose cytomegalovirus status from the catalog of TCR beta chain sequences, a statistical classification framework was built. A later analysis assigned V and J genes by comparing TCR nucleotide sequences with IMGT/GENE-DB human TR gene sequences. The TCRdist pipeline was used in a later analysis to assign CDR3 sequences and most-parsimonious VDJ recombination scenarios. In a later analysis, every TCR beta chain was defined by the combination of its CDR3 amino acid sequence and its V-gene family, and reads without a unique V-gene family were dropped. A later analysis removed 600 or so highly shared, low-generation-probability nucleotide sequences to deal with suspected cross-contamination and a sequencing artifact. A later analysis calculated a clonal expansion index for each public chain from normalized within-repertoire ranks of inferred template counts. In a later analysis, generation probabilities were computed using a VDJ recombination model fitted to out-of-frame rearrangements, and the results were checked against IGoR. A later analysis scored TCR-TCR, TCR-HLA and TCR-CMV co-occurrence with hypergeometric tests, applying a repertoire-size bias correction to TCR pairs. To estimate false discovery rates, a later analysis permuted the HLA or CMV assignments 20 times. In a later analysis, co-occurring TCRs were grouped with DBSCAN, and TCRdist sequence similarity was added when clustering was performed within HLA-allele-positive subsets. Repertoires with fewer than 30,000 or more than 120,000 public chains, plus five repertoires with anomalous nucleotide sharing, were excluded from co-occurrence clustering. The clones in this table, taken by TCRdb from immuneACCESS, are in-frame only. Not every clone is retained; where verified, under half of the shortfall comes from an unresolved V gene, and the cause of the rest is unknown. V and J calls plus clone size are reproduced from that table; the DNA served to infer D and trimming. For this sample there are some 150,000 clones; over 70% appear just once. In total, the top ten clones hold 7% of the sample.

Clipping removes 5 bases from V and 1 base from J, with 8 as the unmatched junction base count. The CDR1 and CDR2 encoded by the germline V gene are SGHTA and FQGNSA. The CDR3 spans 16 residues, from the cysteine through the phenylalanine. Kept here is only the CDR3 DNA, which spans 48 bases and is read in frame from base 1. This clonotype was sampled from a man aged 25 to 45 in good health and CMV-seronegative. The chain was built from TRBV7-2 and TRBJ1-5; a stretch of 7 junction bases matches TRBD1. The specimen sequenced was PBMCs. The DNA sequence is TGTGCCAGCAGCCCAAACAGGGGATTGAGCAATCAGCCCCAGCATTTT. Its amino acids are CASSPNRGLSNQPQHF.